This entry lists 8 T cell receptor beta chains sequenced from one sample in a study of vaccination effects on CD4 cells after COVID-19. Upon completion of about eleven days in culture, CD4+ T cells were isolated. The antigens for these receptors are not known. Method: immunoSEQ multiplex PCR; TCRdb's copy keeps in-frame clones and lacks some. The sample carries about 25,000 clones, less than 75% recorded once. This material consisted of CD4+ T cells from PBMCs cultured without peptide, taken before COVID-19 vaccination. The receptors originated from a human donor who received a COVID-19 vaccine.

The rearrangement joins TRBV27 to TRBJ2-2; the D call may be TRBD1 or TRBD2 (6 bases each). Per germline, CDR1 MNHEY and CDR2 SMNVEV (reference sequence). The length of the CDR3 is 14 residues. Trimming removed 11 bases from V and 3 bases from J, with 16 bases in between. Here the CDR3 reads CAGYYREDTGELFF. DNA of the CDR3: TGTGCCGGATATTACAGGGAGGACACCGGGGAGCTGTTTTTT.

This sequence joins TRBV20-1 and TRBJ2-1, with D possibly TRBD2 on 5 matching bases. V gave up 3 bases and J gave up 0 bases, with 6 bases separating them. Germline V gives CDR1 DFQATT, CDR2 SNEGSKA (reference sequence). This CDR3 region has 13 residues. The DNA for the CDR3 is TGCAGTGCTAGTCGGGGCTCCTACAATGAGCAGTTCTTC. Protein: CSASRGSYNEQFF.

J is TRBJ1-1 and V is TRBV2; 7 bases fit TRBD1. With 1 base clipped from V and 4 bases from J, the junction kept 6 bases outside the gene matches. This CDR3 region has 15 residues. Germline V CDR1 and CDR2: SNHLY, FYNNEI. CDR3 DNA: TGTGCCAGCAGTGAAGAGGAGACAGGGACCACTGAAGCTTTCTTT. The encoded protein is CASSEEETGTTEAFF.

The genes are TRBV2 and TRBJ2-5; no clear D. The V gene lost 2 bases and the J gene lost 3 bases, with 4 bases spanning the gap. In germline, CDR1 is SNHLY, CDR2 FYNNEI. The CDR3 covers 12 residues. Written as DNA, the CDR3 is TGTGCCAGCAGTGAACTAGAAGAGACCCAGTACTTC. This gives the protein CASSELEETQYF.

This clone was picked up one time. The chain employs TRBV6-5 and TRBJ1-4, with 8 positions matching TRBD1. There are 14 residues in the CDR3. V shed 6 bases and J 4 bases; nucleotides not matched to a gene: 4. CDR1 is MNHEY, CDR2 SVGAGI, per germline. The CDR3 nucleotides are TGTGCCAGCAGAAGGGGACAGGTTAATGAAAAACTGTTTTTT. Translated, it gives CASRRGQVNEKLFF.

The rearrangement links TRBV28 to TRBJ1-2; 9 nucleotides line up with TRBD1. There are 17 residues in the CDR3. J gave up 8 bases and V 8 bases, and 21 bases lay outside the gene matches. Germline values: CDR1 MDHEN, CDR2 SYDVKM. CDR3 region: CASGVTGQGRSGGGYTF. CDR3 nucleotide sequence: TGTGCCAGCGGAGTAACGGGACAGGGAAGAAGCGGCGGCGGCTACACCTTC.

The genes are TRBV19 and TRBJ1-1; tentatively, D is TRBD1 (6 bases). Germline V gene data show CDR1 as LNHDA and CDR2 as SQIVND (reference sequence). The CDR3 sequence is 16 residues long. Trimming stripped 1 base from V and 6 bases from J, with 18 bases between. The CDR3 sequence is CASSIVRGGGNSEAFF. The CDR3 nucleotides read TGTGCCAGTAGTATAGTTAGGGGAGGGGGTAACTCTGAAGCTTTCTTT. The entire variable domain, with the rest obtained from reference TRBV19 and TRBJ1-1, is as follows: DGGITQSPKYLFRKEGQNVTLSCEQNLNHDAMYWYRQDPGQGLRLIYYSQIVNDFQKGDIAEGYSVSREKKESFPLTVTSAQKNPTAFYLCASSIVRGGGNSEAFFGQGTRLTVV.

This clone was seen once. The J gene is TRBJ2-3, the V gene TRBV11-1, with 7 bases identical to TRBD2. Germline V gene sequence: CDR1 SGHAT, CDR2 FQDESV (reference sequence). The CDR3 loop spans 16 amino acids. J gave up 6 bases and V 1 base, and 10 bases lay outside the gene matches. DNA of the CDR3: TGTGCCAGCAGCTTAGGCGGTAGCGGGTTGGCGGATACGCAGTATTTT. Its translation: CASSLGGSGLADTQYF.